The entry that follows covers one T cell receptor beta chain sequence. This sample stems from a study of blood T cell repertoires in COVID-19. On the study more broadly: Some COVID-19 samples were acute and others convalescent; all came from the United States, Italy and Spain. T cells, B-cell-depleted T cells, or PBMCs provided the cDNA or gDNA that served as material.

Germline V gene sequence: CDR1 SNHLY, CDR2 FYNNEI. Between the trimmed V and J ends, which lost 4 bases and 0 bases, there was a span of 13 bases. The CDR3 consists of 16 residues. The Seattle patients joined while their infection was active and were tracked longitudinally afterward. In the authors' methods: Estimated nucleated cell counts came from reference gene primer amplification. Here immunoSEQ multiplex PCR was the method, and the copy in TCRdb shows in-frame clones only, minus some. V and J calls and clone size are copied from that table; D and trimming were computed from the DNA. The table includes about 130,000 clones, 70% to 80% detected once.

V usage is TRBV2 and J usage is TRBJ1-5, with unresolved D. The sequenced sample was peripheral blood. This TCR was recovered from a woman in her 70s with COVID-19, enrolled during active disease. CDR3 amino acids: CASSGVGGSSNQPQHF. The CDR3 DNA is TGTGCCAGCAGTGGGGTGGGAGGGTCTAGCAATCAGCCCCAGCATTTT.